This T cell receptor (beta chain) was observed in a study of identifying expanded T cells in peripheral blood. Study-wide findings and caveats: Technical replicates showed roughly 1.2 changed clones; about two weeks 15 to 20; four weeks 19.

With regard to this clone: Its target is not known.

CDR1 and CDR2 from the germline V gene are MGHRA and YSYEKL. The V gene end was trimmed by 8 bases and the J gene end by 0 bases; junction bases not matched to a gene: 8. The length of the CDR3 is 16 residues. Method: immunoSEQ multiplex PCR; TCRdb's copy keeps in-frame clones and lacks some. The sample holds 85,000 to 95,000 clones, about 88% seen once. This clonotype was sampled from a person aged 18 to 69 in good health. The chain links TRBV4-1 to TRBJ2-4, with 9 bases identical to TRBD2. The sample comprised blood. This CDR3 reads CASAAGGTLAKNIQYF. The CDR3 DNA is TGCGCCAGCGCGGCGGGGGGGACCTTAGCCAAAAACATTCAGTACTTC.